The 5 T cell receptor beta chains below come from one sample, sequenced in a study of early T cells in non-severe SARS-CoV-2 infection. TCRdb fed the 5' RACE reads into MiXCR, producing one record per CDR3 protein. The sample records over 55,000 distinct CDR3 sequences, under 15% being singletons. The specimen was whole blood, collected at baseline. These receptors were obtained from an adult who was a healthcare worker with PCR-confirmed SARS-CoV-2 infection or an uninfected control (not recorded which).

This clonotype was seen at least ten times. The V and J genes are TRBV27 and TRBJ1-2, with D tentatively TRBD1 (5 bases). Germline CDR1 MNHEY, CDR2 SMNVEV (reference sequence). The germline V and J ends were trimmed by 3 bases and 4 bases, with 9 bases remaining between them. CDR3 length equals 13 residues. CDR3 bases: TGTGCCAGCAGTTTCGGGACCGCCTATGGCTACACCTTC. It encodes CASSFGTAYGYTF.

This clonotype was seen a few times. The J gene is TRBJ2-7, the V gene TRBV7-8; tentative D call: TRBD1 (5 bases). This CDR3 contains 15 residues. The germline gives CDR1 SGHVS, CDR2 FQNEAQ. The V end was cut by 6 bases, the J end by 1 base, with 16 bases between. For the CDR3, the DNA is TGTGCCAGCAGATTTTCCGTAAGACAGTCCTACGAGCAGTACTTC. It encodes CASRFSVRQSYEQYF.

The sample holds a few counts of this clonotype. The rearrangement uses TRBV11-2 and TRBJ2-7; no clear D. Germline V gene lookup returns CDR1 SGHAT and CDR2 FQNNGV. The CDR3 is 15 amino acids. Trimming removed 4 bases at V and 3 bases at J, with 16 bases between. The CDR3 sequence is CASSWSPNEYYEQYF. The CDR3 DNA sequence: TGTGCCAGCAGCTGGTCCCCGAACGAATACTACGAGCAGTACTTC.

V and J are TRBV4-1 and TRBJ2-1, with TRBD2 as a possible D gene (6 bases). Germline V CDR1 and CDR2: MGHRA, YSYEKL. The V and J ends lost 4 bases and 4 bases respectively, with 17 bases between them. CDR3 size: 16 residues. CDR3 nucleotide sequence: TGCGCCAGCAGCCGGTCAGCGGGTTCATCATACAATGAGCAGTTCTTC. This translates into CASSRSAGSSYNEQFF.

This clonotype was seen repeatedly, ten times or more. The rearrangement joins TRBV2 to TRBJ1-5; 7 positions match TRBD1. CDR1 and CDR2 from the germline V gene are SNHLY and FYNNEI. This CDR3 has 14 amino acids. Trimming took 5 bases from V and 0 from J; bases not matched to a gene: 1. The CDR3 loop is CASSRQGSNQPQHF. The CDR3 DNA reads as TGTGCCAGCAGTCGACAGGGTAGCAATCAGCCCCAGCATTTT.